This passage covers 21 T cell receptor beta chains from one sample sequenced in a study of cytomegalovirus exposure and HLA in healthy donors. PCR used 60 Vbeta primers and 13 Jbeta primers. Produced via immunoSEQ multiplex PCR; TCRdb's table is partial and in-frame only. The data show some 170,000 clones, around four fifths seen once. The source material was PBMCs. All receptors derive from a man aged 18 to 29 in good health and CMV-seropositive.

The CDR3 region has the DNA TGTGCCAGCACCTTGGGCGGGGGCTACGAGCAGTACTTC. This codes for CASTLGGGYEQYF. The chain is built from TRBV28 and TRBJ2-7, with 7 bases aligning to TRBD2. V shed 7 bases and J 3 bases; nucleotides not matched to a gene: 6. Germline V gives CDR1 MDHEN, CDR2 SYDVKM. This CDR3 is 13 amino acids long.

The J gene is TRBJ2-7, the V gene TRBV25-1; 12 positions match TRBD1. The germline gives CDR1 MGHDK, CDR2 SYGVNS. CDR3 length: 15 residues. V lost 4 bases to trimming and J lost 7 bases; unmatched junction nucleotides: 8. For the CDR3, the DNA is TGTGCCAGCAGTGCTCCGGGACAGGGGGCTTATGAGCAGTACTTC. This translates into CASSAPGQGAYEQYF.

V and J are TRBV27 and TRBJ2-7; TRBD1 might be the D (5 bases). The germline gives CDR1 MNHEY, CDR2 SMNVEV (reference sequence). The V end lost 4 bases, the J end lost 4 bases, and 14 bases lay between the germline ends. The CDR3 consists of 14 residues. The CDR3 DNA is TGTGCCAGCAGTTCCCAGGACAAATCTTACGAGCAGTACTTC. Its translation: CASSSQDKSYEQYF.

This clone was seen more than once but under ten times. CDR3 sequence: CASSFDNGDTGELFF. Here the CDR3 DNA reads TGTGCCAGCAGTTTCGACAACGGGGACACCGGGGAGCTGTTTTTT. V and J are TRBV2 and TRBJ2-2; tentative D call: TRBD2 (5 bases). V lost 5 bases and J lost 3, with 13 bases in between. Germline V CDR1 and CDR2: SNHLY, FYNNEI. The CDR3 is made up of 15 amino acids.

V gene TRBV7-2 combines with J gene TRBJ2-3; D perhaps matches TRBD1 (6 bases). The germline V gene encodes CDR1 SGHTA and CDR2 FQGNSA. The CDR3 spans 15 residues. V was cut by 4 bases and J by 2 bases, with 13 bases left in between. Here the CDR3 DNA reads TGTGCCAGCAGCTCCATGACAGGAGCCACAGATACGCAGTATTTT. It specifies CASSSMTGATDTQYF.

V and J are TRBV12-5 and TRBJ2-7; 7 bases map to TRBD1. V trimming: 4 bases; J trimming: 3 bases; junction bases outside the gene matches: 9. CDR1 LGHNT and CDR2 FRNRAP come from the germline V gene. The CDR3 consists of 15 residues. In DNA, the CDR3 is TGTGCTAGTGGTTACAACAGGGGCCCGAGCTACGAGCAGTACTTC. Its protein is CASGYNRGPSYEQYF.

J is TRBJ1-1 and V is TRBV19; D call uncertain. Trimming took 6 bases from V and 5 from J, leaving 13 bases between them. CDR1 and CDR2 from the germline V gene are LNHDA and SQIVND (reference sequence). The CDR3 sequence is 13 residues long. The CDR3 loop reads CASSPSSGTEAFF. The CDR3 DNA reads TGTGCCAGTAGCCCCTCCTCGGGGACTGAAGCTTTCTTT.

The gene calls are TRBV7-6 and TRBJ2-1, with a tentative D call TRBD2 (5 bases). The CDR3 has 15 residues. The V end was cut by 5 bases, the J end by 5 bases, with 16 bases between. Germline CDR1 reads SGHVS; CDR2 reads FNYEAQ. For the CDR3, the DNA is TGTGCCAGCAGCCACGTTTATGGGCGGGACAATGAGCAGTTCTTC. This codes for CASSHVYGRDNEQFF. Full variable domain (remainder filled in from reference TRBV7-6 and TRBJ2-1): GAGVSQSPRYKVTKRGQDVALRCDPISGHVSLYWYRQALGQGPEFLTYFNYEAQQDKSGLPNDRFSAERPEGSISTLTIQRTEQRDSAMYRCASSHVYGRDNEQFFGPGTRLTVL.

In nucleotides, the CDR3 is TGCGCCAGCAGCCAGGGACTAGCGAAGAGCTCCTACGAGCAGTACTTC. Translating it yields CASSQGLAKSSYEQYF. This chain links TRBV4-1 with TRBJ2-7; 10 bases agree with TRBD2. The CDR3 is 16 amino acids. Germline assignment: CDR1 MGHRA and CDR2 YSYEKL. V shed 3 bases and J 0 bases; nucleotides not matched to a gene: 5.

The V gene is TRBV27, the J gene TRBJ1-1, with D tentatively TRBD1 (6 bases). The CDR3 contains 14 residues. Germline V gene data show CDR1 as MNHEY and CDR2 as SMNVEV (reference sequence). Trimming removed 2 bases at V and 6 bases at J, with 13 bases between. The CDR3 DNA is TGTGCCAGCAGTTTACGCAGGGGAGGGTCTGAAGCTTTCTTT. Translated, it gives CASSLRRGGSEAFF.

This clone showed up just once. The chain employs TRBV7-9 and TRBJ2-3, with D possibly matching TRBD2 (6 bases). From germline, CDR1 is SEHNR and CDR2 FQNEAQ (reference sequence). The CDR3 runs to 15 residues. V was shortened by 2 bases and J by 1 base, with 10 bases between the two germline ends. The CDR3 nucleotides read TGTGCCAGCAGCTTACAGTGGGGGGGCACAGATACGCAGTATTTT. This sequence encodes CASSLQWGGTDTQYF.

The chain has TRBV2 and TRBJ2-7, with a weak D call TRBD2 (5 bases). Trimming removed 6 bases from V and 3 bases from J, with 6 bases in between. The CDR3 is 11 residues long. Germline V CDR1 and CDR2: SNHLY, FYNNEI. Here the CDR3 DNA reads TGTGCCAGCAGCGGGGACTACGAGCAGTACTTC. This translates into CASSGDYEQYF.

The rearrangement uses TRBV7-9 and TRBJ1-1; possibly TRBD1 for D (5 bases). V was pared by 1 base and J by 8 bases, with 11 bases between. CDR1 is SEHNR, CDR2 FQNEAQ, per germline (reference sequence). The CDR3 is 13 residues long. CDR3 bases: TGTGCCAGCAGCTTAGGGGGCAGTCAGGAAGCTTTCTTT. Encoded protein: CASSLGGSQEAFF.

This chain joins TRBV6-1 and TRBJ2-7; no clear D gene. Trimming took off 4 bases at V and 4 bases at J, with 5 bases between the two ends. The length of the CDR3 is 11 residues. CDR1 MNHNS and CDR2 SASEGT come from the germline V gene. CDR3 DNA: TGTGCCAGCAGTGTTCTATACGAGCAGTACTTC. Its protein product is CASSVLYEQYF.

DNA of the CDR3: TGTGCCATCAGTGAGGCAGGTAGCTATAGCGTTGGCTACACCTTC. It encodes CAISEAGSYSVGYTF. J is TRBJ1-2 and V is TRBV10-3; D is undetermined. Germline values: CDR1 ENHRY, CDR2 SYGVKD. This CDR3 is built from 15 residues. With 2 bases removed from V and 7 bases from J, the gap between germline ends came to 17 bases.

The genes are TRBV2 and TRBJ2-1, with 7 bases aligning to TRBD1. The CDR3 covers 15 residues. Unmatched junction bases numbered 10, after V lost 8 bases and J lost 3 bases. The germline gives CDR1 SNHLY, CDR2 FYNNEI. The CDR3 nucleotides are TGTGCCAGCGGGAGTACAGGGGAGCTCTACAATGAGCAGTTCTTC. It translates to CASGSTGELYNEQFF.

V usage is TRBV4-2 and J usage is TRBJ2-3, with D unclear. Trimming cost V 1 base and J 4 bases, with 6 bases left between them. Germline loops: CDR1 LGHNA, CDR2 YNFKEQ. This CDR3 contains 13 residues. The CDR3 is CASSQVSADTQYF. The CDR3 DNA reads TGTGCCAGCAGCCAAGTCTCGGCAGATACGCAGTATTTT.

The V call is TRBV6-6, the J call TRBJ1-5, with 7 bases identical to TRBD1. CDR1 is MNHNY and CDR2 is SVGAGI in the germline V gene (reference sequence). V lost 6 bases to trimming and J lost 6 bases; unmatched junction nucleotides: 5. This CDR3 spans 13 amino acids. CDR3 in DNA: TGTGCCAGCAGCGTAGGGGGCTTTCAGCCCCAGCATTTT. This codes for CASSVGGFQPQHF.

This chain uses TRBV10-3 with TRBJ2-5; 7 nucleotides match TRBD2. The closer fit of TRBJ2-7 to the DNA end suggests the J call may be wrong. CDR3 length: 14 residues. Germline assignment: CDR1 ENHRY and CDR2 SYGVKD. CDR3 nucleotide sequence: TGTGCCATCAGGGCTAGCGGACAAACCTACGAGCAGTACTTC. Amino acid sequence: CAIRASGQTYEQYF.

In DNA form, the CDR3 reads TGCGCCAGCATGGAGCTGGAGGGTGAAGCTTTCTTT. Protein: CASMELEGEAFF. The chain uses TRBV5-1 and TRBJ1-1; unclear D gene. Germline CDR1 SGHRS, CDR2 YFSETQ. The CDR3 length is 12 residues. V was trimmed by 6 bases and J by 7 bases, leaving 13 bases between them.

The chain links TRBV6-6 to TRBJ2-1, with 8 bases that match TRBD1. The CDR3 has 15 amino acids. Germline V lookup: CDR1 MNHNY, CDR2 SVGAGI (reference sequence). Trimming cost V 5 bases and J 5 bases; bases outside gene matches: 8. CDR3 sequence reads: CASSRQGIGHNEQFF. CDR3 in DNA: TGTGCCAGCAGTCGACAGGGGATAGGCCACAATGAGCAGTTCTTC.